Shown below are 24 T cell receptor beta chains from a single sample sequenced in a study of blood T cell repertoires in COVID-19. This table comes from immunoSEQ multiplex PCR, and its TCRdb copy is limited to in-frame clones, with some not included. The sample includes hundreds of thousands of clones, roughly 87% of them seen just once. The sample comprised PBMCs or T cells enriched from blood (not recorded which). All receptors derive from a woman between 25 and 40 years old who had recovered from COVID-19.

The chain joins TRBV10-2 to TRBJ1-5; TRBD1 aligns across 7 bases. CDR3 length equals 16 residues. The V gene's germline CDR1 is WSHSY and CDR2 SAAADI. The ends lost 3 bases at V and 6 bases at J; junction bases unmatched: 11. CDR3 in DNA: TGCGCCAGCAGTGATTACGAACAGGGGTCGAGTCAGCCCCAGCATTTT. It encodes CASSDYEQGSSQPQHF.

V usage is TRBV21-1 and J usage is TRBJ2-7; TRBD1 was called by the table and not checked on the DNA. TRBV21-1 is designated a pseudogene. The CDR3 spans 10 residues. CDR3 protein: CASSFYEQYF. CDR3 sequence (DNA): TGTGCCAGCTCATTCTACGAGCAGTACTTC.

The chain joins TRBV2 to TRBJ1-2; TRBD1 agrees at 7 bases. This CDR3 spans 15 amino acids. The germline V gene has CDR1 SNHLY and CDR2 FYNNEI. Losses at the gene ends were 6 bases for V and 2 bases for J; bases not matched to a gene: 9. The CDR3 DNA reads TGTGCCAGCAGGGATTTTACAGGGGTAAACTATGGCTACACCTTC. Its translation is CASRDFTGVNYGYTF.

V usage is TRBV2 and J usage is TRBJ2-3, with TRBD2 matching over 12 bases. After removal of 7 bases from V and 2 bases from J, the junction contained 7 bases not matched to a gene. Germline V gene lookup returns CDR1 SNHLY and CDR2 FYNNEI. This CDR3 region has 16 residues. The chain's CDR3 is CASTPTSGRLTDTQYF. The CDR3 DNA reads TGTGCCAGCACCCCGACTAGCGGGAGACTCACAGATACGCAGTATTTT.

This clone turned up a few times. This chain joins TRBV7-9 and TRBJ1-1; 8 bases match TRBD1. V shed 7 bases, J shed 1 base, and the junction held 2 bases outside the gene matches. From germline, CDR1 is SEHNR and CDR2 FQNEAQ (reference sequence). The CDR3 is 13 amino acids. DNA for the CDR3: TGTGCCAGCATACAGGGGGGGAACACTGAAGCTTTCTTT. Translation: CASIQGGNTEAFF.

CDR3 sequence (DNA): TGTGCCATCAGGCTTGGACAGGGGCATGGCTACACCTTC. Protein sequence: CAIRLGQGHGYTF. The V gene is TRBV10-3, the J gene TRBJ1-2; 9 nucleotides agree with TRBD1. The CDR3 totals 13 residues. V gave up 6 bases and J gave up 6 bases; unmatched junction bases: 5. The germline gives CDR1 ENHRY, CDR2 SYGVKD.

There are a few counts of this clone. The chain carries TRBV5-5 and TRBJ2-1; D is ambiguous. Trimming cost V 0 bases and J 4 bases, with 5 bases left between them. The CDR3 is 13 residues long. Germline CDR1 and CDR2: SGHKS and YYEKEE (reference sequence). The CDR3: CASSLDEYNEQFF. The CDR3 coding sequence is TGTGCCAGCAGCTTGGATGAGTACAATGAGCAGTTCTTC.

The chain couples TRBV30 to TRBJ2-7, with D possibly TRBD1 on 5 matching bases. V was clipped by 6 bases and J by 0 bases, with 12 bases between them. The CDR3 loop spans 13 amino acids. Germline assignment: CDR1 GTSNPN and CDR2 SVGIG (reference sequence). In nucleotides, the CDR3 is TGTGCCTGCTCAATGGGGCCCTCCTACGAGCAGTACTTC. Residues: CACSMGPSYEQYF. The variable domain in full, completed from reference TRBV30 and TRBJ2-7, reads SQTIHQWPATLVQPVGSPLSLECTVEGTSNPNLYWYRQAAGRGLQLLFYSVGIGQISSEVPQNLSASRPQDRQFILSSKKLLLSDSGFYLCACSMGPSYEQYFGPGTRLTVT.

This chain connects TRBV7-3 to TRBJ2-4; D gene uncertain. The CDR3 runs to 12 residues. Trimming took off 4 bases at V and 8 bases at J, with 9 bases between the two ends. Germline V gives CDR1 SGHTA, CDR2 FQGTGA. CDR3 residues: CASSSPGDIQYF. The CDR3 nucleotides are TGTGCCAGCAGCTCACCCGGTGACATTCAGTACTTC.

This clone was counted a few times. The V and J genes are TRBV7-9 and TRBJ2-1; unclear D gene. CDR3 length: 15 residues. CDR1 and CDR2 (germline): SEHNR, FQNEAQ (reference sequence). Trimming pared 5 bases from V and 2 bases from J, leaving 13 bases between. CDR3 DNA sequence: TGTGCCAGCAGCCCCCCGGGTAGCCCCTACAATGAGCAGTTCTTC. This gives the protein CASSPPGSPYNEQFF.

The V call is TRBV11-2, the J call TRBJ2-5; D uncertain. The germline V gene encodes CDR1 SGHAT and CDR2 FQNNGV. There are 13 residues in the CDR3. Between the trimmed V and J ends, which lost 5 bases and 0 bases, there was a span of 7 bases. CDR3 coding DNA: TGTGCCAGCAGCCAGATGTACCAAGAGACCCAGTACTTC. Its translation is CASSQMYQETQYF.

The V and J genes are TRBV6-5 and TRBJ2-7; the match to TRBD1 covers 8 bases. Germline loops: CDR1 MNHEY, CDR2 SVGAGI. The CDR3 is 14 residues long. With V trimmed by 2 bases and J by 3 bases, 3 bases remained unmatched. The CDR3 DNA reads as TGTGCCAGCAGTTACGCAGGGGGCAACTACGAGCAGTACTTC. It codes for CASSYAGGNYEQYF.

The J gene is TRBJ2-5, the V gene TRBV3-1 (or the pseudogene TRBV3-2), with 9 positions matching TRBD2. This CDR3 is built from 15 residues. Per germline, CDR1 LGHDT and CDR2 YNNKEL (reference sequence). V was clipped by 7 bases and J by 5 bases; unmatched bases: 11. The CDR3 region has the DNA TGTGCCAGCACTCCGGGGACTAGCTCCGCGGAGACCCAGTACTTC. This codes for CASTPGTSSAETQYF.

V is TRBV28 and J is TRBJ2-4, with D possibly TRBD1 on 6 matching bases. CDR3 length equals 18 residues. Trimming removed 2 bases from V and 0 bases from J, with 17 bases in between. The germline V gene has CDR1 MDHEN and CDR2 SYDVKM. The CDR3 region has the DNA TGTGCCAGCAGTTTAAGGGGGATGAAACACGTAGCCAAAAACATTCAGTACTTC. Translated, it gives CASSLRGMKHVAKNIQYF.

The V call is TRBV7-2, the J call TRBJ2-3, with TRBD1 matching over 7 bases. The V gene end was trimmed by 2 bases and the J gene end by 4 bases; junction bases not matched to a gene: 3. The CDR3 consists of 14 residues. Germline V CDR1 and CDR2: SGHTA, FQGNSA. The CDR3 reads CASSLNRGADTQYF. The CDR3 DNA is TGTGCCAGCAGCTTAAACAGGGGAGCAGATACGCAGTATTTT.

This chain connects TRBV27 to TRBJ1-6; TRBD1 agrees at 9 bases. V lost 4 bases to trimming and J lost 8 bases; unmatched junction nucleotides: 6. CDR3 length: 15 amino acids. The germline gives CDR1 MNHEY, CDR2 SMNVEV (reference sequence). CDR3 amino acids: CASSYFTGGDSPLHF. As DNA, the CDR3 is TGTGCCAGCAGTTACTTTACAGGGGGCGATTCACCCCTCCACTTT.

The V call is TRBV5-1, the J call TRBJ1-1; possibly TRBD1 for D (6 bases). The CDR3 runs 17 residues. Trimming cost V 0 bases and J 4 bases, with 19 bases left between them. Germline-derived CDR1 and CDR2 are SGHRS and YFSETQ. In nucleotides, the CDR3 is TGCGCCAGCAGCTTGGGCAACAGGGTAGTTGAAATCACTGAAGCTTTCTTT. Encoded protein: CASSLGNRVVEITEAFF.

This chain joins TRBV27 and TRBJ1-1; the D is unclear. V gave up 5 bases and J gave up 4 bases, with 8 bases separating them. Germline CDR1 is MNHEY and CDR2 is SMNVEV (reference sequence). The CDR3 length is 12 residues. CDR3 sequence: CASSEGGTEAFF. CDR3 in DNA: TGTGCCAGCAGTGAGGGAGGCACTGAAGCTTTCTTT.

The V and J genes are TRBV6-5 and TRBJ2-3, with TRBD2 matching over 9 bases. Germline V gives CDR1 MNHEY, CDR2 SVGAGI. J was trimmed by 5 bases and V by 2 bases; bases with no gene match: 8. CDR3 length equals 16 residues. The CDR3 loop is CASSYGGGGEVDTQYF. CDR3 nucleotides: TGTGCCAGCAGTTACGGAGGCGGGGGGGAGGTAGATACGCAGTATTTT.

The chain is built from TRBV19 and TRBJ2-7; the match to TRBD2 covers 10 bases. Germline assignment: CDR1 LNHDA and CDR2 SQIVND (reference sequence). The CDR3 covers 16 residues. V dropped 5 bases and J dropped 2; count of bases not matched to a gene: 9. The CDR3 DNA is TGTGCCAGTAGTCCCCGGACTAGCGGTCGGGCCTACGAGCAGTACTTC. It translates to CASSPRTSGRAYEQYF.

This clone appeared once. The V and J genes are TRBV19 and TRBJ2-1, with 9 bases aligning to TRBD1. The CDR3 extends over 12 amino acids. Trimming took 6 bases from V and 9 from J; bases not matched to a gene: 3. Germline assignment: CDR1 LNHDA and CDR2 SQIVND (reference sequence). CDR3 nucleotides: TGTGCCAGTAGGACAGGGGGGAGTGAGCAGTTCTTC. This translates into CASRTGGSEQFF.

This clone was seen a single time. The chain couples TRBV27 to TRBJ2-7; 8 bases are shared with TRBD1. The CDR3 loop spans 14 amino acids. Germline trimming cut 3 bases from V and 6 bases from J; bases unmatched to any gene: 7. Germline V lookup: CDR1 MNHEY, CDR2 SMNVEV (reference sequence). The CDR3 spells CASSLRPGGGEQYF. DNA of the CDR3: TGTGCCAGCAGTTTGAGACCAGGGGGCGGCGAGCAGTACTTC.

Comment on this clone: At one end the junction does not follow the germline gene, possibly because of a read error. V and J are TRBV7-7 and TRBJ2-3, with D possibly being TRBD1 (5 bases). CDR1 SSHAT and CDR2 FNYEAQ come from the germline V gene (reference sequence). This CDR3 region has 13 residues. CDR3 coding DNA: TGTGCTAGCAGTGTCGAAAGGGGAGATACGCAGTATTTT. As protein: CASSVERGDTQYF.

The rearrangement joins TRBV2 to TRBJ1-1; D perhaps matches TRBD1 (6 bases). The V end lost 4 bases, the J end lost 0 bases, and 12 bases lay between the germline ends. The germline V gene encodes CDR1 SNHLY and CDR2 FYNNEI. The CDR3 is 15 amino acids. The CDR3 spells CASSATGQLNTEAFF. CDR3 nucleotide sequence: TGTGCCAGCAGTGCCACGGGACAACTGAACACTGAAGCTTTCTTT. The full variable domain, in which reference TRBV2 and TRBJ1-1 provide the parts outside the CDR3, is EPEVTQTPSHQVTQMGQEVILRCVPISNHLYFYWYRQILGQKVEFLVSFYNNEISEKSEIFDDQFSVERPDGSNFTLKIRSTKLEDSAMYFCASSATGQLNTEAFFGQGTRLTVV.